This T cell receptor beta chain appears in the sequencing data of a study of blood T cell repertoires in COVID-19. Turning to the study itself: The United States, Italy and Spain were the sources of the acute and convalescent COVID-19 samples. Nucleic acid was either cDNA or gDNA, and it came from T cells, B-cell-depleted T cells, or PBMCs.

This clone was observed a handful of times. Germline CDR1 WNHNN, CDR2 SYGVQD (reference sequence). With 7 bases clipped from V and 3 bases from J, the junction kept 6 bases outside the gene matches. This CDR3 comprises 14 residues. Libraries were prepared by immunoSEQ multiplex PCR; TCRdb keeps only in-frame clonotypes and omits some of them. In the table there are 210,000 or so clones, roughly 90% of which are singletons. The rearrangement links TRBV10-1 to TRBJ1-2; TRBD1 aligns across 9 bases. This clonotype was sampled from a woman in her forties with acute or convalescent COVID-19. Source material: peripheral blood. As DNA, the CDR3 is TGCGCCAGCACCTCCACAGGGGGCTACTATGGCTACACCTTC. Its protein is CASTSTGGYYGYTF.